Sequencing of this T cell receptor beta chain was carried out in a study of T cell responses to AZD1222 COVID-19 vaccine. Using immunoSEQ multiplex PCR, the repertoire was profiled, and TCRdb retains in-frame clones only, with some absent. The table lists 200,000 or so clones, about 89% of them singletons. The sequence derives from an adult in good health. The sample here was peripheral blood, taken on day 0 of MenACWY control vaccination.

CDR3 in DNA: TGTGCCAGCAGCTGGGGACAGGTAGGGAACGAGCAGTACTTC. It codes for CASSWGQVGNEQYF. The V call is TRBV11-2, the J call TRBJ2-7; 8 bases map to TRBD1. Trimming removed 4 bases from V and 5 bases from J; junction bases left unmatched: 7. Germline-derived CDR1 and CDR2 are SGHAT and FQNNGV. The CDR3 runs to 14 residues.